This T cell receptor beta chain was identified during a study of CD8 T cell repertoires and HIV-1 epitope variants. Study in general: Epitopes were three Gag families plus Nef HW9 and YT9.

Using immunoSEQ multiplex PCR, the repertoire was profiled, and TCRdb retains in-frame clones only, with some absent. The sample yields 4,000 to 5,500 clones, over 65% seen once. Germline values: CDR1 SQVTM, CDR2 ANQGSEA. Between the trimmed V and J ends, which lost 4 bases and 1 base, there was a span of 10 bases. The CDR3 totals 14 residues. As regards this clone: Its antigen is as yet unknown.

This sequence originates from a male donor with HIV. The J gene is TRBJ2-2, the V gene TRBV29-1; D unclear. Sequenced material: cultured CD8+ T cells derived from PBMCs. The DNA of the CDR3 is TGCAGCGTTGGGACGGAGATGAACACCGGGGAGCTGTTTTTT. This gives the protein CSVGTEMNTGELFF.